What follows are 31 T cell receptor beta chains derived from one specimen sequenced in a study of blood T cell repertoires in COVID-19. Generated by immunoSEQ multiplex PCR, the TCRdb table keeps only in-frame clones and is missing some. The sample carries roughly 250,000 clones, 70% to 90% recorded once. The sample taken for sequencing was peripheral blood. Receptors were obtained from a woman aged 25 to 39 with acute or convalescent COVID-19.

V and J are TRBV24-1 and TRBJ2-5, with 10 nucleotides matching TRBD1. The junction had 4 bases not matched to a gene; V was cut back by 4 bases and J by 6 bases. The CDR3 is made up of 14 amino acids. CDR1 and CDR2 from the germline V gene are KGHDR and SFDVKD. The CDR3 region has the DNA TGTGCCACCAGTGACCCGGGACAGGGGAAGACCCAGTACTTC. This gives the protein CATSDPGQGKTQYF.

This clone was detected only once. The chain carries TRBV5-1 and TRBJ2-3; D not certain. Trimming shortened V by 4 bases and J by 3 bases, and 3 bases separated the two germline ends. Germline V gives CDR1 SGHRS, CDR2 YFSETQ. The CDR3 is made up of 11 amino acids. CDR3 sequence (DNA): TGCGCCAGCAGCCAAACAGATACGCAGTATTTT. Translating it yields CASSQTDTQYF. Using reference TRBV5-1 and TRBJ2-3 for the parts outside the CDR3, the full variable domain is KAGVTQTPRYLIKTRGQQVTLSCSPISGHRSVSWYQQTPGQGLQFLFEYFSETQRNKGNFPGRFSGRQFSNSRSEMNVSTLELGDSALYLCASSQTDTQYFGPGTRLTVL.

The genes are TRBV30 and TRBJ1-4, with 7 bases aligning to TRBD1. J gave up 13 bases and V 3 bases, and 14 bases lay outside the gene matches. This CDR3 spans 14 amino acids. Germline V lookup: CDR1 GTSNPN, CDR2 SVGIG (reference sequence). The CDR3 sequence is CAWSGTEWAMRLFF. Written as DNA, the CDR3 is TGTGCCTGGAGCGGGACAGAGTGGGCTATGAGACTGTTTTTT.

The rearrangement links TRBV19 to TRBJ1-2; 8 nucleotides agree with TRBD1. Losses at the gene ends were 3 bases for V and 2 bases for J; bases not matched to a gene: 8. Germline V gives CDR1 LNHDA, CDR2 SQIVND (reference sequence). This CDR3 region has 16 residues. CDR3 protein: CASSIPGQGLNYGYTF. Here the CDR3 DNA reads TGTGCCAGTAGTATTCCCGGACAGGGTCTAAACTATGGCTACACCTTC.

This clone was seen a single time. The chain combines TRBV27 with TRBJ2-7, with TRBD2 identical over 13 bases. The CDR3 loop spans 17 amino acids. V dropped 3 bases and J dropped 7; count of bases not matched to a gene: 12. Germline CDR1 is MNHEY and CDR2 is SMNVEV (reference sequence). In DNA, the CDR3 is TGTGCCAGCAGTTTTCACCGGACTAGCGGGAGCTATAAAGAGCAGTACTTC. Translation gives CASSFHRTSGSYKEQYF.

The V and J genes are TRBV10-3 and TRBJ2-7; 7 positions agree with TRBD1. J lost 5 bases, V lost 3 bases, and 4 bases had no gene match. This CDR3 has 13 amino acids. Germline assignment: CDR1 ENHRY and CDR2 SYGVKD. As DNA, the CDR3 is TGTGCCATCAGTGAACAGGGGTCCCACGAGCAGTACTTC. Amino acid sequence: CAISEQGSHEQYF.

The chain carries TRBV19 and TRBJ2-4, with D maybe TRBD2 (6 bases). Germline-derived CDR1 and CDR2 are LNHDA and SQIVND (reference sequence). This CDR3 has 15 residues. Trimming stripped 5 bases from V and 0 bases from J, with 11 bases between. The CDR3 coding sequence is TGTGCCAGTAGTTACTCGGGACTAGCCAAAAACATTCAGTACTTC. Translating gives CASSYSGLAKNIQYF.

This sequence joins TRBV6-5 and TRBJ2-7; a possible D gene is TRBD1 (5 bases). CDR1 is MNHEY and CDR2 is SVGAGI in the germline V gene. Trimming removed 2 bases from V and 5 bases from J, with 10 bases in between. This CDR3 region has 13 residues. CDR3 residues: CASSYQGFHEQYF. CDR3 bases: TGTGCCAGCAGTTACCAGGGTTTCCACGAGCAGTACTTC.

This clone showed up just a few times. The CDR3 region is CASSGLAGGLRTALSNEQFF. Written as DNA, the CDR3 is TGTGCCAGCAGCGGACTAGCGGGAGGCCTTCGGACCGCCTTGAGCAATGAGCAGTTCTTC. The rearrangement uses TRBV6-2 or TRBV6-3 and TRBJ2-1, with TRBD2 identical over 14 bases. With 6 bases clipped from V and 6 bases from J, the junction kept 19 bases outside the gene matches. Germline-derived CDR1 and CDR2 are MNHEY and SVGEGT. There are 20 residues in the CDR3.

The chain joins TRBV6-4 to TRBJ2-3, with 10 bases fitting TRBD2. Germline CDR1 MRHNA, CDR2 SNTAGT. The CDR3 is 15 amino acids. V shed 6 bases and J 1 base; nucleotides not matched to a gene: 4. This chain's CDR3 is CASSAGTSGTDTQYF. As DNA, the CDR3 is TGTGCCAGCAGCGCCGGGACTAGCGGCACAGATACGCAGTATTTT.

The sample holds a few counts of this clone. The CDR3 reads CASSYRRANTGELFF. The CDR3 DNA reads as TGTGCCAGCAGTTACCGCAGGGCGAACACCGGGGAGCTGTTTTTT. This chain joins TRBV6-5 and TRBJ2-2, with a weak D call TRBD1 (5 bases). Trimming took off 2 bases at V and 0 bases at J, with 7 bases between the two ends. CDR3 length equals 15 residues. The germline gives CDR1 MNHEY, CDR2 SVGAGI.

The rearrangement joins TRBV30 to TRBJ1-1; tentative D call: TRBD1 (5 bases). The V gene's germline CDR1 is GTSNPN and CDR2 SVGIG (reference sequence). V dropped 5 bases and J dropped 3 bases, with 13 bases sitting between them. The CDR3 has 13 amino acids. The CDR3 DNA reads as TGTGCCTGGGGGCCAGGGCTGGACACTGAAGCTTTCTTT. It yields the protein CAWGPGLDTEAFF. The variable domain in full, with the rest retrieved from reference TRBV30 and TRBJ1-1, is SQTIHQWPATLVQPVGSPLSLECTVEGTSNPNLYWYRQAAGRGLQLLFYSVGIGQISSEVPQNLSASRPQDRQFILSSKKLLLSDSGFYLCAWGPGLDTEAFFGQGTRLTVV.

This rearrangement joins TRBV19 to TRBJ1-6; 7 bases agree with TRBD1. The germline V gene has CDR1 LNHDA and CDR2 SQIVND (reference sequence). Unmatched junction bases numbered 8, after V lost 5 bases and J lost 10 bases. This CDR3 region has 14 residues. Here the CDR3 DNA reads TGTGCCAGTAGTGTTCGGGACAGCTGGTCACCCCTCCACTTT. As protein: CASSVRDSWSPLHF.

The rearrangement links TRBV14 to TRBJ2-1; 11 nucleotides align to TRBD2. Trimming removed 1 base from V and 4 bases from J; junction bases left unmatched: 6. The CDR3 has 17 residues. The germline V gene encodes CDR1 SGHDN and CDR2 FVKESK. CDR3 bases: TGTGCCAGCAGCCAAGGAACTAGCGGGGGTGTGTACAATGAGCAGTTCTTC. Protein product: CASSQGTSGGVYNEQFF.

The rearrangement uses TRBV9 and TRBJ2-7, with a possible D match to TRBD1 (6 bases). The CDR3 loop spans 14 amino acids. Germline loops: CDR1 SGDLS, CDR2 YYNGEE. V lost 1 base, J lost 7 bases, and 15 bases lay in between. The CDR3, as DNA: TGTGCCAGCAGCGTACAGACAGGTCCCGGAGAGCAGTACTTC. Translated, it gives CASSVQTGPGEQYF.

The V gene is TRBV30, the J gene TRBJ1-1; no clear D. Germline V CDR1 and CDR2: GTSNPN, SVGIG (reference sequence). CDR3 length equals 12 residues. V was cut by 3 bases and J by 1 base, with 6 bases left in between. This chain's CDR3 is CAWSRWNTEAFF. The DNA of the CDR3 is TGTGCCTGGAGCCGGTGGAACACTGAAGCTTTCTTT.

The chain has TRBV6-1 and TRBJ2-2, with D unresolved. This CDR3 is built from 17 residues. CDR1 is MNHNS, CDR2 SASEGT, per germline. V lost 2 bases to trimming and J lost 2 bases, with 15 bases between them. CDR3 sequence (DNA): TGTGCCAGCAGTGAATGGGCAGTATCTATAAACACCGGGGAGCTGTTTTTT. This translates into CASSEWAVSINTGELFF.

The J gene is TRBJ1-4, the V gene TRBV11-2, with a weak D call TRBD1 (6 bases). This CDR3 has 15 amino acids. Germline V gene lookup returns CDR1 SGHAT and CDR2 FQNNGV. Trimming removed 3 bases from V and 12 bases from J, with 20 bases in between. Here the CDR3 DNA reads TGTGCCAGCAGCTTGGCACCTACCACAGGGTTCGAACTGTTTTTT. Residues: CASSLAPTTGFELFF.

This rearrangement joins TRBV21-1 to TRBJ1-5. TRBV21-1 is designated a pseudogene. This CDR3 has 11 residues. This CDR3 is CASSEPRPQHF. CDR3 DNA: TGTGCCAGCAGCGAGCCCCGCCCCCAGCATTTT.

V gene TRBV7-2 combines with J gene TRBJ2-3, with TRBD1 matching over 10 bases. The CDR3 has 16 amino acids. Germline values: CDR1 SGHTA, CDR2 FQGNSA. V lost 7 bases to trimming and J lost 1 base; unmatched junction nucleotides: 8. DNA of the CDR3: TGTGCCAGCACCGCACAAGGACAGGGGGGCACAGATACGCAGTATTTT. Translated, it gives CASTAQGQGGTDTQYF.

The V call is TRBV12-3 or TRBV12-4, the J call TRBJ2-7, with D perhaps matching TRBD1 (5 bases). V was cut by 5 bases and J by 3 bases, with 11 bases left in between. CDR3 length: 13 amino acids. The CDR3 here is CASSLDKGYEQYF. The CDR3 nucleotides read TGTGCCAGCAGTCTGGACAAGGGCTACGAGCAGTACTTC.

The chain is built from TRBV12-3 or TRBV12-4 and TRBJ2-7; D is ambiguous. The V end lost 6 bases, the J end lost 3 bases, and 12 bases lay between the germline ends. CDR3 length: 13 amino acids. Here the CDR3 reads CASSPRKDYEQYF. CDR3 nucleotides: TGTGCCAGCAGCCCGAGGAAGGACTACGAGCAGTACTTC.

CDR3: CASSKTVPSYGYTF. The CDR3 coding sequence is TGTGCCAGCAGTAAGACAGTACCTTCCTATGGCTACACCTTC. The gene calls are TRBV27 and TRBJ1-2, with D possibly being TRBD1 (5 bases). Germline CDR1 MNHEY, CDR2 SMNVEV (reference sequence). The CDR3 spans 14 residues. V gave up 5 bases and J gave up 4 bases, with 14 bases separating them.

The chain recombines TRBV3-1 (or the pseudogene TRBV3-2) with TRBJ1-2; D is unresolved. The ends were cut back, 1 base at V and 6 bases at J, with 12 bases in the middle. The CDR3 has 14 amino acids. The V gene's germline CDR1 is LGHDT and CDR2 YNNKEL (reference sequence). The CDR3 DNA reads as TGTGCCAGCAGCCAAGCGAGGAGGTCCGATGGCTACACCTTC. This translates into CASSQARRSDGYTF.

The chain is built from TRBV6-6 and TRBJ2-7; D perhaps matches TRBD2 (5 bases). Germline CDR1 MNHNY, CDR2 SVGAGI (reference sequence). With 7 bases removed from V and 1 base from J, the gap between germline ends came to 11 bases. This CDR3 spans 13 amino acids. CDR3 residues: CASTSTSSYEQYF. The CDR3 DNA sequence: TGTGCCAGCACCTCTACTAGTTCCTACGAGCAGTACTTC.

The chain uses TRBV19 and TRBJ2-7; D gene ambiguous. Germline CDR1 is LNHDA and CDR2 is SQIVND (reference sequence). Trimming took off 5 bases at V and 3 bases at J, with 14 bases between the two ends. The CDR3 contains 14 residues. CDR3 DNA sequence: TGTGCCAGTAGTCCCCAAGATACCTACTACGAGCAGTACTTC. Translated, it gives CASSPQDTYYEQYF.

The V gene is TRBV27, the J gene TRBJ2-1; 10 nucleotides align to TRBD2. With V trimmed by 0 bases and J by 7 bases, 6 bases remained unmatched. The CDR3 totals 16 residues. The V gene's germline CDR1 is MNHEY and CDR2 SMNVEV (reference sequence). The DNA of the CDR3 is TGTGCCAGCAGTTTATCGCCTAGCGGGAGTCGGAATGAGCAGTTCTTC. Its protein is CASSLSPSGSRNEQFF.

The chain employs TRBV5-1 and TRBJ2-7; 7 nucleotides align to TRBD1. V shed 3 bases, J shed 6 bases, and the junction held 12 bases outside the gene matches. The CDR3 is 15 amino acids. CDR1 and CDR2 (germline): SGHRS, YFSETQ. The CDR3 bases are TGCGCCAGCAGCTCCGGACAGGCCGACCTGTCCGAGCAGTACTTC. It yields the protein CASSSGQADLSEQYF.

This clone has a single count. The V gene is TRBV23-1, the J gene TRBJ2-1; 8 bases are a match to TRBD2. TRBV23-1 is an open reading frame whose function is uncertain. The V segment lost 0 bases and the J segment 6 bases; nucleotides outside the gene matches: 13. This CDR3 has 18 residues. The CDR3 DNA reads TGCGCCAGCAGTCAATCATCCCCCAGGGAACGGGAGGGCAATGAGCAGTTCTTC. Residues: CASSQSSPREREGNEQFF.

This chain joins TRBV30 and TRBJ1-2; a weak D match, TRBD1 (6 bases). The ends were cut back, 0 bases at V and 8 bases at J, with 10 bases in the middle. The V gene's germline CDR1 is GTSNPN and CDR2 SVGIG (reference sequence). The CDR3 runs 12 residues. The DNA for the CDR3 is TGTGCCTGGAGTGTTAGGGGGAGCGGCTACACCTTC. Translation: CAWSVRGSGYTF.

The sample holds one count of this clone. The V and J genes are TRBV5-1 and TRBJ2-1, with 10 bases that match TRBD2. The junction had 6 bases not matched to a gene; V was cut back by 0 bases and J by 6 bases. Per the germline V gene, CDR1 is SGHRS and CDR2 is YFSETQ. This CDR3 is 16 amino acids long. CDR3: CASSLVLAGVGNEQFF. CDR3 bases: TGCGCCAGCAGCTTGGTGCTAGCGGGAGTGGGCAATGAGCAGTTCTTC.